The source of this T cell receptor beta chain is a study of blood T cell repertoires in COVID-19 (dated by TCRdb to the early 2020s). For the study in its entirety: The collaborator samples originated in the United States, Italy and Spain and spanned the acute and convalescent phases of COVID-19. Nearly every sample came with metadata listing a de-identified subject ID, COVID-19 status, age in years and sex. The material from the prospective study consisted of cDNA or gDNA derived from T cells, B-cell-depleted T cells, or PBMCs. A freely available public database, intended as a resource for researchers studying the immune response to SARS-CoV-2, is where the repertoires were released. The dataset comprised deeply sampled blood TCRbeta repertoires from subjects exposed to, actively infected with, or recovered from COVID-19. Where available, HLA class I and class II types were obtained from metadata supplied by the sample provider rather than from assay-based typing. The samples were drawn from the first 160 participants of the ongoing ImmuneRACE study and from over 950 subjects provided by 6 global collaborators.

TCRbeta CDR3 regions were amplified from genomic DNA by means of the immunoSEQ Assay, a bias-controlled multiplex PCR. In the original analysis: Nucleated cell counts per sample were estimated from amplification of reference gene primers within the assay. To quantify the absolute abundance of each unique TCRbeta CDR3 rearrangement, sequence reads were collapsed and filtered. For each sample, productive Simpson clonality was calculated as the square root of Simpson's diversity index across productive rearrangements. The table was pulled from immuneACCESS by TCRdb, which kept in-frame rearrangements only. Such tables lose some clones; where checked, under half of the loss comes from unresolved V genes, and the rest has no known cause. That table supplies the V and J calls and clone size; D and trimming were determined from the DNA. The table for this sample lists around 230,000 clones; 75% to 90% of them were counted only once. The ten most abundant clones make up nearly 9.5% of the sample.

In the prospective study, participants were roughly 18 to 100 years old, resided in 25 or so geographic areas of the United States, and were enrolled through a virtual design. In the prospective study, cohorts were assigned on the basis of participant-reported clinical history obtained from a screening survey and a study questionnaire. Recovered participants in ImmuneRACE Cohort 3 were defined as having two consecutive negative NP/OP PCR tests, clearance from a healthcare professional, or resolution of symptoms. In the prospective study, whole blood, serum and a nasopharyngeal or oropharyngeal swab were collected from each participant by mobile phlebotomists. Additional blood draws and questionnaires over an approximately two-month period could optionally be provided by prospective study participants. Prospective study blood samples were shipped either frozen or at room temperature before DNA extraction.

From the cysteine up to the phenylalanine, the CDR3 has a length of 14 residues. Here the CDR3 DNA is all that survives: 42 bases in frame from base 1. Germline trimming amounts to 2 bases on V and 8 bases on J, with 9 as the count of junction bases outside the gene matches. Looking up the germline V gene yields CDR1 SGHRS and CDR2 YFSETQ. What the work shows at the level of the full study, not this receptor alone: The quantity of clinical and demographic metadata differed by source and by participant and was supplied without curation.

Note on this clone: Its antigen target is currently unknown. Base quality data are lacking; no much larger clone is found one base away.

The TCR was taken from a man aged 35 to 55 who had recovered from COVID-19. Sequenced input: PBMCs or T cells enriched from blood (not recorded which). The chain is assembled from TRBV5-1 and TRBJ1-2; TRBD1 matches 7 bases in the middle. The CDR3 protein: CASSFFTGENGYTF. The DNA is TGCGCCAGCAGCTTTTTTACAGGGGAAAACGGCTACACCTTC.